This TCR beta chain stems from a study of cytomegalovirus exposure and HLA in healthy donors. Overall study: When fewer than 500 donors were genotyped, 81% of them were found to fall in the Caucasian-associated ancestry cluster.

The study ran its PCR with 60 Vbeta and 13 Jbeta primers. Data came from immunoSEQ multiplex PCR; TCRdb stores just in-frame clones and leaves some out. This table has hundreds of thousands of clones, about 74% appearing once. Germline V gene sequence: CDR1 GTSNPN, CDR2 SVGIG (reference sequence). There are 15 residues in the CDR3. J lost 1 base, V lost 4 bases, and 3 bases had no gene match. The chain joins TRBV30 to TRBJ2-2; 10 nucleotides agree with TRBD2. The origin of this receptor is a man in his forties in good health and CMV-seronegative. Material: PBMCs. The CDR3 spells CAWTWTSGNTGELFF. The CDR3 region has the DNA TGTGCCTGGACTTGGACTAGCGGGAACACCGGGGAGCTGTTTTTT.